Here is one TCR beta chain with its context. Its binding antigen is unknown. The DNA is omitted, as the CDR3 cannot be located on it reliably, and the CDR3 follows TCRdb's listing. The library was made by the immunoSEQ multiplex PCR assay. The multiplex PCR relied on a mix of 60 forward primers for TCR Vbeta segments and 13 reverse primers for TCR Jbeta segments. Amplification of the CDR3 region of rearranged TCR beta genes was performed with a multiplex PCR assay on genomic DNA. On the Illumina HiSeq System, the amplified TCR beta libraries were sequenced as 87-base-pair reads. The authors' analysis ran thus. Across the 670 or so repertoires, a later analysis counted 78 million or so unique TCR beta chains, some 11 million of which were shared by at least two donors. To remove PCR and sequencing errors, raw reads were error-corrected and collapsed into unique sequences using a nearest-neighbor algorithm that merged closely related sequences. Alignment of CDR3 sequences to IMGT reference sequences was used to assign V, D and J gene segments. For a sequence to be retained, at least a six-nucleotide match to both a V gene segment and a J gene segment was required. A rearrangement was called productive if the CDR3 had no stop codons and remained in frame with V and J, and every other rearrangement was called non-productive. CDR3 was defined according to IMGT convention as the region running from the second conserved V-encoded cysteine to the conserved J-encoded phenylalanine. In an earlier analysis of more than 550 of the donors, sequences lacking an unambiguous match to a single V gene segment were excluded. An earlier analysis of almost 600 of the donors classified V segments as functional when productive rearrangements were above 56.7% and as segregating when the standard deviation between donors was above 5%. A statistical classification framework was built to diagnose cytomegalovirus status from the catalog of TCR beta chain sequences. In a later analysis, TCR nucleotide sequences were compared against IMGT/GENE-DB human TR gene sequences so that V and J genes could be assigned. A later analysis assigned CDR3 sequences and most-parsimonious VDJ recombination scenarios with the TCRdist pipeline. In a later analysis, each TCR beta chain was defined by its CDR3 amino acid sequence together with its V-gene family, and reads without a unique V-gene family were excluded. In a later analysis, approximately 590 highly shared, low-generation-probability nucleotide sequences were removed to address suspected cross-contamination and a sequencing artifact. A later analysis calculated a clonal expansion index for each public chain from normalized within-repertoire ranks of inferred template counts. A later analysis computed generation probabilities with a VDJ recombination model fitted to out-of-frame rearrangements, and checked the results against IGoR. A later analysis scored TCR-TCR, TCR-HLA and TCR-CMV co-occurrence with hypergeometric tests, applying a repertoire-size bias correction to TCR pairs. A later analysis estimated false discovery rates by permuting HLA or CMV assignments 20 times. In a later analysis, co-occurring TCRs were grouped using DBSCAN, with TCRdist sequence similarity added in when clustering inside HLA-allele-positive subsets. Repertoires with fewer than 30,000 or more than 120,000 public chains were left out of co-occurrence clustering, as were five repertoires with anomalous nucleotide sharing. In its TCRdb copy, this immuneACCESS table keeps in-frame sequences only and misses some clones. Where compared with another copy, unresolved V genes explain less than half of these, and the others have no known cause. That table furnishes V, J and clone size, whereas the DNA furnished D and trimming. This sample has roughly 190,000 clones in its table, and approximately 85% of those were observed once. The ten largest account for less than 0.85% of the sample.

The data originate from a study of cytomegalovirus exposure and HLA in healthy donors (dated by TCRdb to about 2017). For the study in its entirety: An earlier analysis of 550 to 700 of the donors reported 250 to 350 Gb of sequence data and 120 million or so unique TCR beta sequences from roughly 180 million T cells. A later genetic analysis used genome-wide SNP genotypes for 398 of the 666 donors, treating that subset as a discovery cohort. Rather than drawing on any new phenotypic data, the later analysis identified candidate immune exposures from TCR beta sequences and the way those sequences occurred across donors. An earlier analysis of around 580 of the donors used high-throughput TCR beta sequencing to judge whether each TCR beta V gene segment behaved as functional or pseudogenic. To predict cytomegalovirus infection status, the study brought together high-throughput TCR immunosequencing, statistical association of individual TCRs with disease status, and machine learning. In addition to the first cohort of about 650 subjects, a separate validation cohort of 100 to 150 different subjects was used. Among under 450 genotyped donors of the cohort, an average of roughly 240,000 unique TCR beta nucleotide sequences were sequenced per donor, roughly a sixth of them non-productive. Roughly 300 gigabases of sequencing data and 70 million to 100 million unique TCR sequences made up an early release that covered approximately 620 HLA-typed donors. Because of strong linkage in the cohort, roughly five DR-DQ haplotypes were treated as single units for association and clustering. Donor age, sex, ethnicity and CMV serostatus were compiled together with the repertoire data. The study used immunosequencing to profile the T cell repertoires of some 600 subjects and linked those repertoires to cytomegalovirus serostatus. The study was designed to test whether signatures of past pathogen exposure could be identified by cataloging public T cell receptors. Class I and class II HLA loci were covered by the typing at four-digit resolution. Typing coverage varied by locus: about 629-630 donors for A, B, C, DRB1 and DQB1; approximately 560 for DQA1; more than 600 for DPA1; about 450 for DPB1. All discovery cohort repertoires had been generated using a single sequencing platform. The genetic ancestry cluster associated with self-reported Caucasian donors included about four fifths of the roughly 410 genotyped donors. A later analysis re-analyzed previously published TCR beta repertoires from 550 to 700 donors and added high-resolution HLA genotyping to study TCR occurrence patterns. Beyond this particular receptor, the publication reports: Correlated functional status among segregating V segments might reflect linkage disequilibrium, but an unknown experimental factor could not be ruled out. In a later analysis, most CMV-associated TCR beta chains were found to appear HLA-restricted, with HLA associations seemingly driven largely by CMV exposure. The classifier was reported to diagnose cytomegalovirus status with high specificity and sensitivity in both the original and validation cohorts. Compared with the roughly 710-donor mean, donors in an Asian-associated ancestry cluster had fewer N-insertions in productive TCRs, according to a later genetic analysis. Because counts were too low, seventeen rarely observed V segments, including chromosome 9 orphons, were left out of the earlier analysis of a few hundred of the donors. When HLA alleles, especially DR and DQ, strongly co-occurred, TCR associations were difficult to assign to individual alleles. A later genetic analysis associated a missense DCLRE1C variant with V-gene and J-gene trimming of TCR beta chains, and an independent cohort replicated the association. A cluster of highly shared sequence variants was judged likely to represent a technical artifact of the sequencing pipeline. In a later analysis, the rate of TCR association differed among HLA loci, with DRB1 alleles having the most associated TCRs and HLA-C alleles having the fewest. A further reported finding was that TCR beta sequences accurately predicted the HLA-A and HLA-B alleles for most subjects in the first cohort. In vitro tests confirmed that a few of the cytomegalovirus-associated TCR beta chains recognize cytomegalovirus antigens. The authors suggested that the approach could potentially be extended to other disease states and immunological phenotypes. HLA typing was unavailable for some donors at each locus, so association tests used only the typed subset. The study listed 164 TCR beta chains as associated with cytomegalovirus. In a later analysis, HLA-associated TCR beta chains were found to be more clonally expanded and to have lower generation probabilities than equally common non-associated chains. The presence/absence analyses assumed that sequencing depth was roughly uniform across donors, and that assumption may not be true. Most TCR sequences were observed very rarely across donors, whereas some public TCRs were present in many individuals. A later analysis reported that several top co-occurrence clusters appeared linked to parvovirus B19, influenza, CMV and Epstein-Barr virus. Immune exposure information for the cohort was limited to CMV serostatus. In this cohort, only TCR beta chains were sequenced, and detectable features were limited by the absence of alpha or paired-chain data. Broadly in line with IMGT annotations, most TCR beta V segments showed up in productive rearrangements about 87% or about 30% of the time in an earlier analysis of several hundred of the donors. A later analysis associated approximately 17,000 TCR beta sequences with specific HLA alleles at a false discovery rate of 0.05.

The cohort was made up of about 610 healthy bone marrow donors. At the time of sampling, every cohort member was nominally healthy, though immune exposures that went unrecorded were likely present. The donor tested CMV seronegative, placing the donor among the 300 to 450 seronegative members of the cohort. Every donor gave a peripheral blood sample, and the peripheral blood mononuclear cells from that sample were used for TCR beta sequencing. The Qiagen DNeasy Blood Extraction Kit was used to extract genomic DNA from the blood cell samples. Specimen: PBMCs. This TCR was sampled from a woman aged 18 to 35 in good health and CMV-seronegative.

This receptor carries the CDR3 CASSKVGTGALTRSTDTQYF. Recombination joined TRBV21-1 with TRBJ2-3; the D call of TRBD1 is as the table states it, not checked on the DNA. TRBV21-1 is given as a pseudogene. Spanning cysteine to phenylalanine, the CDR3 consists of 20 amino acids.